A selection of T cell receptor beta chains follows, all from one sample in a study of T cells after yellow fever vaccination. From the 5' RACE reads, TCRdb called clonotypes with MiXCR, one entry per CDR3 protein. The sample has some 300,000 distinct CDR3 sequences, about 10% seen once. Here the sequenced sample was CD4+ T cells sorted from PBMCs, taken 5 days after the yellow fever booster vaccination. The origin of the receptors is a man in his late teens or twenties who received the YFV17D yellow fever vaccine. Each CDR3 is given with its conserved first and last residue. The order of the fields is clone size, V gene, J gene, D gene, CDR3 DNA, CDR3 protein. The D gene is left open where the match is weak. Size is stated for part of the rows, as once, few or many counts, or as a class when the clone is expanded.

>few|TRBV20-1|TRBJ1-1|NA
TGCATTAAAAGGTCGGGCACTGAAGCTTTCTTT
CIKRSGTEAFF
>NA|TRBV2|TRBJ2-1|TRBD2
TGTGCCAGCGCCAGACTAGCGACTAACCTCAATGAGCAGTTCTTC
CASARLATNLNEQFF
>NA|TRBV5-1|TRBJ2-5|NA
TGCGCCAGCAGCTTAACTATTACTCAAGAGACCCAGTACTTC
CASSLTITQETQYF
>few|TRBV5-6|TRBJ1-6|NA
TGTGCCAGCAGCTTGGCCCCGGCAGGTCTTTCACCCCTCCACTTT
CASSLAPAGLSPLHF
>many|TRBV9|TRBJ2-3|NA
TGTGCCAGCAGCGTAGCTATGGCCGGGGGCACAGATACGCAGTATTTT
CASSVAMAGGTDTQYF
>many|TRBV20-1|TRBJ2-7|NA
TGCAGTGTTTTTACAGGCTCCTACGAGCAGTACTTC
CSVFTGSYEQYF
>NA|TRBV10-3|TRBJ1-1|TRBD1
TGTGCCATCAGCATACCAGGGGGCACTGAAGCTTTCTTT
CAISIPGGTEAFF
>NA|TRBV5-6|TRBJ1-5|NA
TGTGCCAGCAGCTTGGCAGGGCTACAGCCCCAGCATTTT
CASSLAGLQPQHF
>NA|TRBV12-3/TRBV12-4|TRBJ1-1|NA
TGTGCCAGCAGTTTAACAGGGATGTTTGAAGCTTTCTTT
CASSLTGMFEAFF
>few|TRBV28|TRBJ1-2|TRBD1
TGTGCCAGCAGTTTATGGGGTAAAGGGGGCGTCGCCGGCTATGGCTACACCTTC
CASSLWGKGGVAGYGYTF
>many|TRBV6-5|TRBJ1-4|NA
TGTGCCAGCAGTTACGGGCCCCCTAATGAAAAACTGTTTTTT
CASSYGPPNEKLFF
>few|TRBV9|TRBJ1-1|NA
TGTGCCAGCAGCGCCAATCCAGGGGACACTGAAGCTTTCTTT
CASSANPGDTEAFF
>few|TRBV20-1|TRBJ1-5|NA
TGCAGTGCTCTGTCCGGGGCGAACGGCAATCAGCCCCAGCATTTT
CSALSGANGNQPQHF
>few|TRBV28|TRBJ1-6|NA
TGTGCCAGCAGGGGGGGCAGGGATAGGAGTGATTCACCCCTCCACTTT
CASRGGRDRSDSPLHF
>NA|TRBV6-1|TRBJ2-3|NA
TGTGCCAGCAGTCCTTGGGGCGGGTCTAGCACAGATACGCAGTATTTT
CASSPWGGSSTDTQYF
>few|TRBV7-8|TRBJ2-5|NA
TGTGCCAGCAGCCAGACTACGGCCCAAGAGACCCAGTACTTC
CASSQTTAQETQYF
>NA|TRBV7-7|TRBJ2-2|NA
TGTGCCAGCAGCCAGGGACCCACCGGGGAGCTGTTTTTT
CASSQGPTGELFF
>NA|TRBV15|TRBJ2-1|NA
TGTGCCACCAGCAGAGATTTGGCCCGCTACAATGAGCAGTTCTTC
CATSRDLARYNEQFF
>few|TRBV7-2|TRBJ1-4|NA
TGTGCCAGCAGCCCCCGAGGGGGGATTAATGAAAAACTGTTTTTT
CASSPRGGINEKLFF
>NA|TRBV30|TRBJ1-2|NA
TGTGCCTGGAGTCCGAGCGGCTTCCGGGGCTACACCTTC
CAWSPSGFRGYTF
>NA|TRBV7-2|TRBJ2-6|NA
TGTGCCAGCAGCTTATCCAGCTCTGGGGCCAACGTCCTGACTTTC
CASSLSSSGANVLTF
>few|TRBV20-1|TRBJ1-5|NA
TGCAGTGCTAGTCCGCGGACGGCGGATCAGCCCCAGCATTTT
CSASPRTADQPQHF
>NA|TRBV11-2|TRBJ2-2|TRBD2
TGTGCCAGCAGCTTATGGCCGGGACGGGGGGTATACACCGGGGAGCTGTTTTTT
CASSLWPGRGVYTGELFF
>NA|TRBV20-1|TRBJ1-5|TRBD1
TGCAGTGCCGTGACAGGGGCCCATCAGCCCCAGCATTTT
CSAVTGAHQPQHF
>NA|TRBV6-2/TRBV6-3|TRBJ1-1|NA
TGTGCCAGCACTCGGGCCAACACTGAAGCTTTCTTT
CASTRANTEAFF
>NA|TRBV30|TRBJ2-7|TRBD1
TGTGCCTGGAGTAATTCAGGGGGCGTTGAGCAGTACTTC
CAWSNSGGVEQYF
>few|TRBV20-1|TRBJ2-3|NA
TGCAGTGCTAGAGAGGGGCAGTACACAGATACGCAGTATTTT
CSAREGQYTDTQYF
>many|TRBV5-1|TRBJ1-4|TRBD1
TGCGCCAGCAGCCCGACAGGGTCGGCTGAAAAACTGTTTTTT
CASSPTGSAEKLFF